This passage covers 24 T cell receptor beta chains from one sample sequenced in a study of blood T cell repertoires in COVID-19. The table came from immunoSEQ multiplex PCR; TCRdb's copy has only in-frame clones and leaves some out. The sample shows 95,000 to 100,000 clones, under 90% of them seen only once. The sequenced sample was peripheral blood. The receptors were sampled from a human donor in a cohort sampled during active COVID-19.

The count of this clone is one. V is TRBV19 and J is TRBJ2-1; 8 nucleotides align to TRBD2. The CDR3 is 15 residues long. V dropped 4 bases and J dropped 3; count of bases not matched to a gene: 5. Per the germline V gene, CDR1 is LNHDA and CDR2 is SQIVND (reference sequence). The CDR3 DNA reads TGTGCCAGTAGTAGGGGGACTAGTCGCTACAATGAGCAGTTCTTC. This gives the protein CASSRGTSRYNEQFF.

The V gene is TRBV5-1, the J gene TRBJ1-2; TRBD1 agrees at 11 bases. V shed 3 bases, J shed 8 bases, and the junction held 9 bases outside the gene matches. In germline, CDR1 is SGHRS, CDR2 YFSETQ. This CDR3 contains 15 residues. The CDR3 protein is CASSSYAGTGGGYTF. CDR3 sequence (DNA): TGCGCCAGCAGCTCATATGCCGGGACAGGGGGAGGCTACACCTTC.

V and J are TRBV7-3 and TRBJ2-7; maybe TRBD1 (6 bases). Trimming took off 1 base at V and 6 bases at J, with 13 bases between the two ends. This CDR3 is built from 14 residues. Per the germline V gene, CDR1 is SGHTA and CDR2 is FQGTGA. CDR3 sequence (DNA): TGTGCCAGCAGCTTAAATCAACAGGGATCCGAGCAGTACTTC. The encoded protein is CASSLNQQGSEQYF.

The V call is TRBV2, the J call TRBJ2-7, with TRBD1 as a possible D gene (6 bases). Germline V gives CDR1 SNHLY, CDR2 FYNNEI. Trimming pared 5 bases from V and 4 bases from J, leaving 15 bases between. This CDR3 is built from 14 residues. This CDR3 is CASSKNREGYEQYF. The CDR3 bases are TGTGCCAGCAGTAAAAACAGGGAAGGATACGAGCAGTACTTC.

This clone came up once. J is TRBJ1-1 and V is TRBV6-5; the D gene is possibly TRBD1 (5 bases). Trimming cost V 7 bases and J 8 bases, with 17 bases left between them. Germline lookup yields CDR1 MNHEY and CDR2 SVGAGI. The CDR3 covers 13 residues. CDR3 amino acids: CASILRAQGEAFF. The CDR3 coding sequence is TGTGCCAGCATCTTAAGAGCCCAGGGCGAAGCTTTCTTT.

The chain's CDR3 is CASSSGNYGYTF. As DNA, the CDR3 is TGTGCCAGCAGCTCCGGGAACTATGGCTACACCTTC. The V and J genes are TRBV3-1 (or the pseudogene TRBV3-2) and TRBJ1-2; D call uncertain. Germline loops: CDR1 LGHDT, CDR2 YNNKEL (reference sequence). The CDR3 consists of 12 residues. V lost 5 bases and J lost 2, with 6 bases in between.

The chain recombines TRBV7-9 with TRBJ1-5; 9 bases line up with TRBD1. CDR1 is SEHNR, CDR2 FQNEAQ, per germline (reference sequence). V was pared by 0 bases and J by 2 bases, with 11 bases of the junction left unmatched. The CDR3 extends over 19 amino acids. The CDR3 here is CASSLATDRGDRGNQPQHF. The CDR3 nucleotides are TGTGCCAGCAGCTTAGCAACGGACAGGGGCGACAGGGGCAATCAGCCCCAGCATTTT.

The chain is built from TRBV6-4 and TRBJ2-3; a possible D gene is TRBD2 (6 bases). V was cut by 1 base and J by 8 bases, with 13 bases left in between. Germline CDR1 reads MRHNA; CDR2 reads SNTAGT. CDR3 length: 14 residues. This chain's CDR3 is CASSDFGGAVTQYF. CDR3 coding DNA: TGTGCCAGCAGTGACTTCGGGGGAGCGGTTACGCAGTATTTT.

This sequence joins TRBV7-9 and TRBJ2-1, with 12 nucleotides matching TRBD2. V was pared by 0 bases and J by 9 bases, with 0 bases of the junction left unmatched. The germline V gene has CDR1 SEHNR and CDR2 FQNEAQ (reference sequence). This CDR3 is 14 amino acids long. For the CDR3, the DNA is TGTGCCAGCAGCTTAGCGGGACTAGCGGGTGAGCAGTTCTTC. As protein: CASSLAGLAGEQFF.

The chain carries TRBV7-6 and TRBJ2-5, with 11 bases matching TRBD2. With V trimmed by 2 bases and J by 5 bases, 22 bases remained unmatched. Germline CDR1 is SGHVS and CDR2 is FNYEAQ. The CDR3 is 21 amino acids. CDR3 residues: CASSLWSSYRLTSGIGETQYF. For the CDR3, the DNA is TGTGCCAGCAGCTTATGGTCTTCTTATCGGTTGACTAGCGGGATAGGGGAGACCCAGTACTTC.

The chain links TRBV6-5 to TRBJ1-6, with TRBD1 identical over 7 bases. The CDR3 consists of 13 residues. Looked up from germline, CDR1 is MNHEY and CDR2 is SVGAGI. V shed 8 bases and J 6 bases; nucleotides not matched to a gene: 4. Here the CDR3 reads CASRDSSNSPLHF. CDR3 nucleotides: TGTGCCAGCCGGGACAGCTCTAATTCACCCCTCCACTTT.

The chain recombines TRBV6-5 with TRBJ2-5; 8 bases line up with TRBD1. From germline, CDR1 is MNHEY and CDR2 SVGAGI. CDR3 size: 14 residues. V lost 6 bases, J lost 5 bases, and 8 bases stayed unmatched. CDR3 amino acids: CASRVRTGMETQYF. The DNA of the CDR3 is TGTGCCAGCAGGGTTAGGACAGGGATGGAGACCCAGTACTTC.

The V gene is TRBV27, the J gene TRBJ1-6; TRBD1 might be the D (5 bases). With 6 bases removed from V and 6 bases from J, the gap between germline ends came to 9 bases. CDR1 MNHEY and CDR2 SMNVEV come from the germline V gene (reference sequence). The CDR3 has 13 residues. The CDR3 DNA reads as TGTGCCAGCAGATTTAGGGGTAATTCACCCCTCCACTTT. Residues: CASRFRGNSPLHF.

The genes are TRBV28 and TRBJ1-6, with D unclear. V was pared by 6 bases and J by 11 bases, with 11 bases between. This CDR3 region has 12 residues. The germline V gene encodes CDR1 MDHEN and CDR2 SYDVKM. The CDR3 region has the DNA TGTGCCAGCAGGGTACCGGGGACACCCCTCCACTTT. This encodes CASRVPGTPLHF.

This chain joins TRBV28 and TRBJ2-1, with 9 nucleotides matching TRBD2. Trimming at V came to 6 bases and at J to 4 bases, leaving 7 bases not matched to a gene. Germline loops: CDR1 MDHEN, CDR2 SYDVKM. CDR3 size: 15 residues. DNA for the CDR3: TGTGCCAGCAGCCTACTGACTAGCGGTTACAATGAGCAGTTCTTC. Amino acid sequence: CASSLLTSGYNEQFF.

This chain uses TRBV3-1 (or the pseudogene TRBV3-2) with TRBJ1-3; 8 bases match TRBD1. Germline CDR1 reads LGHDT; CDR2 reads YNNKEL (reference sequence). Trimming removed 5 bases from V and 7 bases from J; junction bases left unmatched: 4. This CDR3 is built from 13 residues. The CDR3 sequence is CASSSGGRNTIYF. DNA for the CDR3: TGTGCCAGCAGCTCAGGGGGCCGTAACACCATATATTTT.

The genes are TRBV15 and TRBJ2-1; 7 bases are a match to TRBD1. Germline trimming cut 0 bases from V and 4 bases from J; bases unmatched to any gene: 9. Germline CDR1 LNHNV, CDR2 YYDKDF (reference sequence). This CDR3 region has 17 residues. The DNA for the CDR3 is TGTGCCACCAGCAGAGATGGAACTGCAGGGGGTTACAATGAGCAGTTCTTC. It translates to CATSRDGTAGGYNEQFF. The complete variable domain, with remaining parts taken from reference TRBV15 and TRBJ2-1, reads DAMVIQNPRYQVTQFGKPVTLSCSQTLNHNVMYWYQQKSSQAPKLLFHYYDKDFNNEADTPDNFQSRRPNTSFCFLDIRSPGLGDTAMYLCATSRDGTAGGYNEQFFGPGTRLTVL.

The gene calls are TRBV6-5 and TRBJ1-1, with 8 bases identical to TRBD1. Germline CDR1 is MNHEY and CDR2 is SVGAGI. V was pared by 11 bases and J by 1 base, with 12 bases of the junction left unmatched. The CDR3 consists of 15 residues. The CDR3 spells CAGAGQGARNTEAFF. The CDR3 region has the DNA TGTGCCGGCGCGGGGCAGGGGGCGAGGAACACTGAAGCTTTCTTT.

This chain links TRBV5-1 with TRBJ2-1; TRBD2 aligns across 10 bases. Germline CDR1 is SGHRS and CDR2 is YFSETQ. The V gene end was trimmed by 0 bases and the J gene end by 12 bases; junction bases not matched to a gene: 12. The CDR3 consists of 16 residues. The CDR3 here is CASSLDVSSGRRGQFF. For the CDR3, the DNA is TGCGCCAGCAGCTTGGACGTGTCTAGCGGGAGACGAGGGCAGTTCTTC.

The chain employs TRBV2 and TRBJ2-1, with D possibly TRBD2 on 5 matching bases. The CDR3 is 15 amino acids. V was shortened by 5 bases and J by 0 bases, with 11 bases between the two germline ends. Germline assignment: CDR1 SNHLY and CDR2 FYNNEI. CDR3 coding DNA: TGTGCCAGCAGTCCTCATGGGAGCTCCTACAATGAGCAGTTCTTC. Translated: CASSPHGSSYNEQFF.

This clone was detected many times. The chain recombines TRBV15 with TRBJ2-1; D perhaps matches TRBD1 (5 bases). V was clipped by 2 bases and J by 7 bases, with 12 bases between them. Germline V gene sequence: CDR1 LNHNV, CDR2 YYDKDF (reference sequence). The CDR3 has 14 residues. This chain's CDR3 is CATSRQGESNEQFF. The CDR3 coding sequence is TGTGCCACCAGCAGACAGGGTGAGTCTAATGAGCAGTTCTTC.

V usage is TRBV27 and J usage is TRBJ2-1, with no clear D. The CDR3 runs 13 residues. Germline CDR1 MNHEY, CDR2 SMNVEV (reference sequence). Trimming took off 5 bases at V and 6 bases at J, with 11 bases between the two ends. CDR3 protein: CASSPPRLNEQFF. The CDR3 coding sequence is TGTGCCAGCAGTCCCCCGAGACTCAATGAGCAGTTCTTC.

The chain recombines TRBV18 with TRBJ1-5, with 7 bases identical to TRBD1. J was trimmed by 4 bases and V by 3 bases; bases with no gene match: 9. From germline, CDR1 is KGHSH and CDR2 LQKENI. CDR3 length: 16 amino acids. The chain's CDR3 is CASSPGRQGVNQPQHF. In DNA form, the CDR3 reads TGTGCCAGCTCACCTGGGCGACAGGGCGTAAATCAGCCCCAGCATTTT.

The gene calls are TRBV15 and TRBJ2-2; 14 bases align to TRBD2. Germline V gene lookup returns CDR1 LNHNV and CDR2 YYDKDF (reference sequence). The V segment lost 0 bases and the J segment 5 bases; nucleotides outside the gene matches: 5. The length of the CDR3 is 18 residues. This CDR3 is CATSRDRTSGRFTGELFF. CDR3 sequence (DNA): TGTGCCACCAGCAGAGATAGGACTAGCGGGAGGTTTACCGGGGAGCTGTTTTTT.